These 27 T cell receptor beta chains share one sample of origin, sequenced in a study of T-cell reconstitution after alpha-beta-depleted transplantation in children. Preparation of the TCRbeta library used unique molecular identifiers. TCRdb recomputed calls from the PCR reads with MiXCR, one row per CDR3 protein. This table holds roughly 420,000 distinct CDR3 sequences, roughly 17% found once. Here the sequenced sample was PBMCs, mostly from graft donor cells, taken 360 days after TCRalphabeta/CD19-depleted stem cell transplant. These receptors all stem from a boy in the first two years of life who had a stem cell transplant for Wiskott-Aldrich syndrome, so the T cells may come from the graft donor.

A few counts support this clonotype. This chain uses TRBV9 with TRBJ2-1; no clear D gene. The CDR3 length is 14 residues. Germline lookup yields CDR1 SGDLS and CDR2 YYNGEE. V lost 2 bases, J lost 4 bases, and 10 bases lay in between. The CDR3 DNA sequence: TGTGCCAGCAGCGTGGTTGCGGTTTACAATGAGCAGTTCTTC. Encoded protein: CASSVVAVYNEQFF.

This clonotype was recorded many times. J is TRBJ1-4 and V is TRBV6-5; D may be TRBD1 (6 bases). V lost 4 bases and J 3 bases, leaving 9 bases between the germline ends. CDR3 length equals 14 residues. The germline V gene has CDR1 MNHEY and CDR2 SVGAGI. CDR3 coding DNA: TGTGCCAGCAGTTTAACAGGGCCTAATGAAAAACTGTTTTTT. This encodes CASSLTGPNEKLFF.

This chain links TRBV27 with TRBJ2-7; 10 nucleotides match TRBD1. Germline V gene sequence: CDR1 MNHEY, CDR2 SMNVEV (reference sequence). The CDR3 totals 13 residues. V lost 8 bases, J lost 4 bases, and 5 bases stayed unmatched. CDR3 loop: CASRQGARYEQYF. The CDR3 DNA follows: TGTGCCAGCCGACAGGGGGCGCGGTACGAGCAGTACTTC.

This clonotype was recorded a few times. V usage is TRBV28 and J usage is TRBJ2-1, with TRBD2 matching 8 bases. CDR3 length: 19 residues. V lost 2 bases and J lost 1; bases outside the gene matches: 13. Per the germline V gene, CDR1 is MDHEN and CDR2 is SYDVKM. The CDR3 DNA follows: TGTGCCAGCAGTTTAGGTCCCCGGGGGGGACATAGGTCCTACAATGAGCAGTTCTTC. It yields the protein CASSLGPRGGHRSYNEQFF.

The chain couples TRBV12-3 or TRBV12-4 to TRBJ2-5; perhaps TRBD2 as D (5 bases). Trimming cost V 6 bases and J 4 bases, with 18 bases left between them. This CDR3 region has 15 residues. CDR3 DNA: TGTGCCAGCAGACCCCACGGCCGGGGAAGAGAGACCCAGTACTTC. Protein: CASRPHGRGRETQYF.

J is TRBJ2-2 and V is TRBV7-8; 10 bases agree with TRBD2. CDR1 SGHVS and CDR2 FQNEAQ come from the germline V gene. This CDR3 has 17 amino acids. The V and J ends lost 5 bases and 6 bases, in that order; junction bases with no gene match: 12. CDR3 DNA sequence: TGTGCCAGCAGCGCTCGTATGGGACTAGCGTTCTCCGGGGAGCTGTTTTTT. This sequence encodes CASSARMGLAFSGELFF.

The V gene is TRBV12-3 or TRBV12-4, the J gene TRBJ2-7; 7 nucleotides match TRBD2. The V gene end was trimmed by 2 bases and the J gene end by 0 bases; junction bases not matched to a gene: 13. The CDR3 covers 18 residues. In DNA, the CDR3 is TGTGCCAGCAGTTTACCCAAGGGGCTAGCGGTGAGCTCCTACGAGCAGTACTTC. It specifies CASSLPKGLAVSSYEQYF.

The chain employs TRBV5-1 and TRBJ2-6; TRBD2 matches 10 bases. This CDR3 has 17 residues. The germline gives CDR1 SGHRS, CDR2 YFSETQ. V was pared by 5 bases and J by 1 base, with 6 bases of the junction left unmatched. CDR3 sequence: CASRSTSGESGANVLTF. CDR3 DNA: TGCGCCAGCAGATCCACTAGCGGGGAGTCTGGGGCCAACGTCCTGACTTTC.

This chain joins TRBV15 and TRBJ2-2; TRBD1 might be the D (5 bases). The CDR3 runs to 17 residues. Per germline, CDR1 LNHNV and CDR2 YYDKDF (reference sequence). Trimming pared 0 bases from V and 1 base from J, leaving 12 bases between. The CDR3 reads CATSRDRPGRNTGELFF. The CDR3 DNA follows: TGTGCCACCAGCAGAGATCGGCCAGGGCGGAACACCGGGGAGCTGTTTTTT. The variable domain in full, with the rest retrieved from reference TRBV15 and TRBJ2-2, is DAMVIQNPRYQVTQFGKPVTLSCSQTLNHNVMYWYQQKSSQAPKLLFHYYDKDFNNEADTPDNFQSRRPNTSFCFLDIRSPGLGDTAMYLCATSRDRPGRNTGELFFGEGSRLTVL.

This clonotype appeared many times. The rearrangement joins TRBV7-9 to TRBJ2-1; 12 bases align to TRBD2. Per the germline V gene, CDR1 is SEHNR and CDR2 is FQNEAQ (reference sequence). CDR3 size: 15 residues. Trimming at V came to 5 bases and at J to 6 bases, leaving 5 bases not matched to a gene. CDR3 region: CASSHGLAGINEQFF. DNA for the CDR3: TGTGCCAGCAGCCACGGACTAGCGGGGATCAATGAGCAGTTCTTC. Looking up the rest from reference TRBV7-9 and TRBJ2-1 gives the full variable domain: DTGVSQNPRHKITKRGQNVTFRCDPISEHNRLYWYRQTLGQGPEFLTYFQNEAQLEKSRLLSDRFSAERPKGSFSTLEIQRTEQGDSAMYLCASSHGLAGINEQFFGPGTRLTVL.

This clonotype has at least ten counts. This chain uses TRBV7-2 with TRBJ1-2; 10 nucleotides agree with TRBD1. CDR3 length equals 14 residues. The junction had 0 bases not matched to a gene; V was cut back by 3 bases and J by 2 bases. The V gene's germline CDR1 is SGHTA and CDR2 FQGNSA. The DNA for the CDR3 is TGTGCCAGCAGCTTGGACAGGGGGAACTATGGCTACACCTTC. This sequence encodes CASSLDRGNYGYTF.

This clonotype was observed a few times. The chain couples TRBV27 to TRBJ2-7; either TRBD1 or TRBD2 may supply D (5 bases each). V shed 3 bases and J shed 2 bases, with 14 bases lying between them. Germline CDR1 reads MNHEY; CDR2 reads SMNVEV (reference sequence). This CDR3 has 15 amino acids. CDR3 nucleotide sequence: TGTGCCAGCAGTTTTGAGCGGAAAGGGGCCTACGAGCAGTACTTC. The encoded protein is CASSFERKGAYEQYF.

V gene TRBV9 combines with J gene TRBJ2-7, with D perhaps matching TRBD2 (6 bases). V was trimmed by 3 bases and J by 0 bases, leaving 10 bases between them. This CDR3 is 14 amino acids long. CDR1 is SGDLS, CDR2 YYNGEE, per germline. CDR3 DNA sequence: TGTGCCAGCAGCGCTAGCGTCAGCTCCTACGAGCAGTACTTC. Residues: CASSASVSSYEQYF.

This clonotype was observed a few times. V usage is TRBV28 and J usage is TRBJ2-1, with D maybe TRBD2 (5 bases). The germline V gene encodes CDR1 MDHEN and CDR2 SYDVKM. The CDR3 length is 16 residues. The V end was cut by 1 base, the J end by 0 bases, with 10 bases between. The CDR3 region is CASSLSSGSSYNEQFF. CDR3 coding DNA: TGTGCCAGCAGTTTATCGAGCGGCAGCTCCTACAATGAGCAGTTCTTC.

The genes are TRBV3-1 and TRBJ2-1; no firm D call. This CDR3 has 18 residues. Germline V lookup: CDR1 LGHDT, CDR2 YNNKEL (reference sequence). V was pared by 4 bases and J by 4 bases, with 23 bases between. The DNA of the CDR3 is TGTGCCAGCAGCCGATCAAAACTGTCGTACCTTCTGTACAATGAGCAGTTCTTC. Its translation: CASSRSKLSYLLYNEQFF.

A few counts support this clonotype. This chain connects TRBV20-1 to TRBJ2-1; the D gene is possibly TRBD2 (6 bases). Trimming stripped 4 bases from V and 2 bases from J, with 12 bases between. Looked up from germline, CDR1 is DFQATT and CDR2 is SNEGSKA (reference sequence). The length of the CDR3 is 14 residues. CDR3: CSATGTPAYNEQFF. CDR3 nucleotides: TGCAGTGCTACCGGGACTCCCGCCTACAATGAGCAGTTCTTC.

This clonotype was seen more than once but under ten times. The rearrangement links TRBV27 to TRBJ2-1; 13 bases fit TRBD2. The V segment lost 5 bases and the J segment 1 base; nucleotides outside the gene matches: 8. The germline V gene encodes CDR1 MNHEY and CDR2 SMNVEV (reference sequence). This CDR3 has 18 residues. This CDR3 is CASSIPLAGGSSYNEQFF. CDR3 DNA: TGTGCCAGCAGTATACCACTAGCGGGAGGGTCTTCCTACAATGAGCAGTTCTTC.

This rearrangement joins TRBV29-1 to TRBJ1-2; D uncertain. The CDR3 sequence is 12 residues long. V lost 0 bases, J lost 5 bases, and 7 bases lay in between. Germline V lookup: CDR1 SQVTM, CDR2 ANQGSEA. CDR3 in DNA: TGCAGCGTTGAAGACACGTTTTATGGCTACACCTTC. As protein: CSVEDTFYGYTF.

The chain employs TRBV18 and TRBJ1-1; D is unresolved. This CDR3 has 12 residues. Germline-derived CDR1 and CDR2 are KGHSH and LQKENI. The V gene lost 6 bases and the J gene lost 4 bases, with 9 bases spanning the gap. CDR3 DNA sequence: TGTGCCAGCTCTCAGTCCCGCACTGAAGCTTTCTTT. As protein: CASSQSRTEAFF.

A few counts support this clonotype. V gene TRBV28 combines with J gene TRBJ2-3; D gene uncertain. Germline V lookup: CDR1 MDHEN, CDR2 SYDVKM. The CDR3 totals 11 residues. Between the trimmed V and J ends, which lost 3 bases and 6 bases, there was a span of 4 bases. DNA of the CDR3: TGTGCCAGCAGTTTTATGGATACGCAGTATTTT. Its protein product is CASSFMDTQYF.

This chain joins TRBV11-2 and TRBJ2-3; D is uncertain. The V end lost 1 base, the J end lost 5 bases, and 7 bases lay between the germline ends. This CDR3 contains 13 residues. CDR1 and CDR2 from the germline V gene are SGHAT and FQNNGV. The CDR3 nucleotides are TGTGCCAGCAGCTTAGGGATTATAGATACGCAGTATTTT. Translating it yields CASSLGIIDTQYF.

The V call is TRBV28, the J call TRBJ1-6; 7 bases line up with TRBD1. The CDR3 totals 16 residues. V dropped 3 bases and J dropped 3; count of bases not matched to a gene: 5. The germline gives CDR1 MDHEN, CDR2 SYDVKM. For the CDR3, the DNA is TGTGCCAGCAGTTTGGGGGCAGGGGGCTATAATTCACCCCTCCACTTT. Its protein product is CASSLGAGGYNSPLHF.

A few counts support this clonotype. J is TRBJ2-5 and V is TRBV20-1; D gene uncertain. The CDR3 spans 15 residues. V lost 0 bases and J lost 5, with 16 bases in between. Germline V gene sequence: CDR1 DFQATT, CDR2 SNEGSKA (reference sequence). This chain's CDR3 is CSARDGRTPWETQYF. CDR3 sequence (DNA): TGCAGTGCTAGAGATGGAAGAACCCCGTGGGAGACCCAGTACTTC.

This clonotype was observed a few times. This CDR3 reads CASSQTLRVQRKGQFF. The CDR3 nucleotides read TGTGCCAGCAGCCAAACTCTGAGGGTACAGAGGAAAGGGCAGTTCTTC. The rearrangement links TRBV3-1 to TRBJ2-1; D possibly corresponds to TRBD2 (5 bases). The CDR3 extends over 16 amino acids. V dropped 2 bases and J dropped 12 bases, with 23 bases sitting between them. CDR1 and CDR2 from the germline V gene are LGHDT and YNNKEL (reference sequence).

The CDR3 nucleotides are TGTGCCACCAGCAGAGACATACTAGCTGGGCCTAAAAACATTCAGTACTTC. Residues: CATSRDILAGPKNIQYF. V gene TRBV15 combines with J gene TRBJ2-4; TRBD2 is a possible D gene (6 bases). The CDR3 is 17 amino acids. The V end was cut by 0 bases, the J end by 4 bases, with 16 bases between. Germline CDR1 and CDR2: LNHNV and YYDKDF (reference sequence).

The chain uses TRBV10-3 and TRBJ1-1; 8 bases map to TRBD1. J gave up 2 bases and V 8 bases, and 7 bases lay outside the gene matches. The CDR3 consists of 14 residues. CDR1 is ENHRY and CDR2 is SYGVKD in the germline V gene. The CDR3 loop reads CAIAKAGGNTEAFF. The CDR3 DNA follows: TGTGCCATCGCGAAAGCAGGGGGCAACACTGAAGCTTTCTTT.

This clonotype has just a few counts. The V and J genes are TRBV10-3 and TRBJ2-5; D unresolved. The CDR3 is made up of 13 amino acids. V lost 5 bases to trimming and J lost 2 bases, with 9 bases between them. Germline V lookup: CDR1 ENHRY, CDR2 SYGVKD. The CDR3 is CAISKTPQETQYF. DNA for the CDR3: TGTGCCATCAGTAAGACTCCACAAGAGACCCAGTACTTC.